Listed here are 10 T cell receptor beta chains from one sample, sequenced in a study of blood T cell repertoires in COVID-19 (TCRdb year 2020). Library method: the immunoSEQ multiplex PCR assay. TCRdb provides this immuneACCESS table in a form limited to in-frame rearrangements. Some clones are lacking; in checked studies, under half of them reflect an unresolved V gene, and why the rest are absent is not known. For this sample there are 60,000 to 70,000 clones; roughly 90% appear just once. Around 1.2% of the sample belongs to the ten largest clones. The specimen was peripheral blood. The receptors here all came from a woman aged 60-75 years with acute or convalescent COVID-19.

V usage is TRBV7-6 and J usage is TRBJ2-1, with TRBD1 matching over 9 bases. In germline, CDR1 is SGHVS, CDR2 FNYEAQ. Trimming removed 3 bases from V and 5 bases from J; junction bases left unmatched: 8. This CDR3 spans 16 amino acids. The DNA for the CDR3 is TGTGCCAGCAGCTTTGACACCGGGACAGGGAACAATGAGCAGTTCTTC. Translated: CASSFDTGTGNNEQFF.

Remarks on this clone: In the same sample, other DNA sequences code for this CDR3. This chain joins TRBV19 and TRBJ2-3; tentative D call: TRBD1 (6 bases). Germline loops: CDR1 LNHDA, CDR2 SQIVND (reference sequence). The CDR3 contains 15 residues. Trimming left V 6 bases short and J 1 base short, with 14 bases between. The DNA for the CDR3 is TGTGCCAGTAGCACATCAGGGGCGGGCACAGATACGCAGTATTTT. Translation: CASSTSGAGTDTQYF.

The rearrangement uses TRBV2 and TRBJ1-5; D not certain. There are 16 residues in the CDR3. Per the germline V gene, CDR1 is SNHLY and CDR2 is FYNNEI. The germline V and J ends were trimmed by 8 bases and 6 bases, with 23 bases remaining between them. The chain's CDR3 is CASADWVGAGVQPQHF. DNA of the CDR3: TGTGCCAGCGCGGACTGGGTGGGAGCGGGTGTTCAGCCCCAGCATTTT.

The chain couples TRBV20-1 to TRBJ2-7; D gene uncertain. CDR3 length equals 11 residues. V shed 4 bases and J shed 6 bases, with 10 bases lying between them. CDR1 is DFQATT, CDR2 SNEGSKA, per germline (reference sequence). The CDR3 loop is CSAIYGVEQYV. For the CDR3, the DNA is TGCAGTGCTATATACGGAGTCGAGCAGTACGTC.

J is TRBJ2-3 and V is TRBV29-1, with TRBD1 as a possible D gene (5 bases). There are 13 residues in the CDR3. Germline V CDR1 and CDR2: SQVTM, ANQGSEA. Trimming removed 1 base at V and 5 bases at J, with 10 bases between. Written as DNA, the CDR3 is TGCAGCGTTGAAGTTGGGGCAGGAGATACGCAGTATTTT. It yields the protein CSVEVGAGDTQYF.

The chain is built from TRBV10-1 and TRBJ2-1; 10 bases line up with TRBD1. With 2 bases clipped from V and 5 bases from J, the junction kept 9 bases outside the gene matches. CDR1 WNHNN and CDR2 SYGVQD come from the germline V gene (reference sequence). This CDR3 has 17 residues. The CDR3 DNA is TGCGCCAGCAGTGAGAAGGTCTGGGACAGGGGCAACAATGAGCAGTTCTTC. It specifies CASSEKVWDRGNNEQFF.

This clone was detected only once. The chain joins TRBV24-1 to TRBJ2-5; 14 positions agree with TRBD2. Germline V gene sequence: CDR1 KGHDR, CDR2 SFDVKD. This CDR3 spans 15 amino acids. V dropped 12 bases and J dropped 5; count of bases not matched to a gene: 10. Here the CDR3 reads CARGLAGDGRETQYF. The CDR3 bases are TGTGCCCGGGGACTAGCGGGAGATGGAAGGGAGACCCAGTACTTC.

The rearrangement joins TRBV7-8 to TRBJ2-7; 12 bases agree with TRBD2. Germline CDR1 reads SGHVS; CDR2 reads FQNEAQ. Germline trimming cut 5 bases from V and 6 bases from J; bases unmatched to any gene: 5. This CDR3 is 14 amino acids long. The CDR3 DNA follows: TGTGCCAGCAGCCGTGAGACTAGCGGGAGCGAGCAGTACGTC. It translates to CASSRETSGSEQYV.

The rearrangement links TRBV3-1 (or the pseudogene TRBV3-2) to TRBJ1-3; 8 bases match TRBD1. CDR3 length: 17 residues. Trimming at V came to 4 bases and at J to 0 bases, leaving 8 bases not matched to a gene. Germline V gene data show CDR1 as LGHDT and CDR2 as YNNKEL (reference sequence). CDR3 amino acids: CASSPGTGLSSGNTIYF. The CDR3 nucleotides read TGTGCCAGCAGCCCAGGGACAGGCCTTAGCTCTGGAAACACCATATATTTT.

The J gene is TRBJ1-1, the V gene TRBV18, with D perhaps TRBD1 (5 bases). V lost 1 base, J lost 1 base, and 10 bases lay in between. The V gene's germline CDR1 is KGHSH and CDR2 LQKENI. The CDR3 spans 15 residues. CDR3 bases: TGTGCCAGCTCACCACTGGGGGAGGGGAACACTGAAGCTTTCTTT. Translation gives CASSPLGEGNTEAFF.